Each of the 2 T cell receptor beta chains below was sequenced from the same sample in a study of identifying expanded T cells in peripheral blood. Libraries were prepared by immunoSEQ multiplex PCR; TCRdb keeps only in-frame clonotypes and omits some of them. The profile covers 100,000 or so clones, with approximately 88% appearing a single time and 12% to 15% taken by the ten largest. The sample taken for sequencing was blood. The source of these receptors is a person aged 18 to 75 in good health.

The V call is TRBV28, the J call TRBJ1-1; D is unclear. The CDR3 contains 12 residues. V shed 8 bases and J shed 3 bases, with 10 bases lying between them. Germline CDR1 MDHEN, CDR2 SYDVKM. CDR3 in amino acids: CASAAPHTEAFF. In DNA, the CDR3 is TGTGCCAGCGCCGCCCCCCACACTGAAGCTTTCTTT.

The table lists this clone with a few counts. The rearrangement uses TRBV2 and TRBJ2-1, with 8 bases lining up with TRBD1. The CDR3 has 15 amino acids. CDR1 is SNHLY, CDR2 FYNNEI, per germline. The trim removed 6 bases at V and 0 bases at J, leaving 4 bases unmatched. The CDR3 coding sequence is TGTGCCAGCAGCGGACAGGGCCTCTCCTACAATGAGCAGTTCTTC. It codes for CASSGQGLSYNEQFF.